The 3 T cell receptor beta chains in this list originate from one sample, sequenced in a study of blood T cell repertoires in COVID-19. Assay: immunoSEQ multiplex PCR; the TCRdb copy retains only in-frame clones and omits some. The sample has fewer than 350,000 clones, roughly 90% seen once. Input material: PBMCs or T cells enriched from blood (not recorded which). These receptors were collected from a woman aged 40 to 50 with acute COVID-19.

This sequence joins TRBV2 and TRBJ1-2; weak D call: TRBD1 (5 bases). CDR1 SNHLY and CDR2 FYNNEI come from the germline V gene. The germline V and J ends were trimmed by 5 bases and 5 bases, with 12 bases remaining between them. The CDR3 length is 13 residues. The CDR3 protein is CASSPTDTYGYTF. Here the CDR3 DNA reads TGTGCCAGCAGTCCTACGGACACTTATGGCTACACCTTC.

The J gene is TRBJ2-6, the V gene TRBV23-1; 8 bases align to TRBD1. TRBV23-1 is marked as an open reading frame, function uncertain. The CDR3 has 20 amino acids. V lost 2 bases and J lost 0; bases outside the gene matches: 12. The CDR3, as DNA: TGCGCCAGCAGTCAAACAATACCGGGACAGGCCATCTCTGGGGCCAACGTCCTGACTTTC. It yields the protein CASSQTIPGQAISGANVLTF.

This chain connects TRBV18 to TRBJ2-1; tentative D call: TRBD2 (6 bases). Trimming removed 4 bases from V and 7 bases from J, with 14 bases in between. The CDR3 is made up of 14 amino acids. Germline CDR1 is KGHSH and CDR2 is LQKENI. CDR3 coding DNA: TGTGCCAGCTCACTCTATCAGGAGGGTAATGAGCAGTTCTTC. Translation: CASSLYQEGNEQFF.